This paragraph reports one TCR beta chain. This entry is derived from a study of blood T cell repertoires in COVID-19. As processed by the authors: The authors estimated nucleated cell counts from reference gene primer amplification. Profiled with immunoSEQ multiplex PCR; TCRdb holds only in-frame clones, not every one. V, J and clone size are those of that table, while D and trimming were read from the DNA. This sample has roughly 100,000 clones, with roughly 84% found just once. The CDR3 sequence is 14 residues long. Germline trimming cut 1 base from V and 2 bases from J; bases unmatched to any gene: 1. Germline V CDR1 and CDR2: SGHVS, FQNEAQ.

This receptor was identified in a human donor in a cohort sampled during active COVID-19. The rearrangement links TRBV7-8 to TRBJ2-5; TRBD1 matches 7 bases. The sequenced sample was peripheral blood. CDR3 residues: CASSLGRGQETQYF. CDR3 in DNA: TGTGCCAGCAGCTTAGGCAGGGGGCAAGAGACCCAGTACTTC.